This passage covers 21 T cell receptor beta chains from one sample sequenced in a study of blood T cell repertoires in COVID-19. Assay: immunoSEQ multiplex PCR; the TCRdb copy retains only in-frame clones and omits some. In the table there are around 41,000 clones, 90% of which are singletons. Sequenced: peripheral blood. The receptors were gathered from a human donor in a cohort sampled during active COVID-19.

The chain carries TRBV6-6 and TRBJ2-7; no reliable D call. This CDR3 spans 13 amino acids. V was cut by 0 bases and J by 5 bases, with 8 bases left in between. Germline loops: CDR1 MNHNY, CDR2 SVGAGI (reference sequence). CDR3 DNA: TGTGCCAGCAGTTACTCTCGGGTCAACGAGCAGTACTTC. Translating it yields CASSYSRVNEQYF.

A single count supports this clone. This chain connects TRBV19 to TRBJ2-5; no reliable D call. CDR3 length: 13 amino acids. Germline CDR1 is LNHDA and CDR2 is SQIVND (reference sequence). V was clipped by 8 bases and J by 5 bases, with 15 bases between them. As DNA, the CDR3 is TGTGCCAGTGGAAACGGGTTTGTGGAGACCCAGTACTTC. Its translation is CASGNGFVETQYF.

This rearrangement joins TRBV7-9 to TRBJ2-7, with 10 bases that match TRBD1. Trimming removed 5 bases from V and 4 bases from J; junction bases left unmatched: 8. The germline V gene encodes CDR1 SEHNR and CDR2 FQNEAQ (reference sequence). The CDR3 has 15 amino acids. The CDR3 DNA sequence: TGTGCCAGCAGCCCCCGGGACAGGGGTCTTTACGAGCAGTACTTC. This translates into CASSPRDRGLYEQYF.

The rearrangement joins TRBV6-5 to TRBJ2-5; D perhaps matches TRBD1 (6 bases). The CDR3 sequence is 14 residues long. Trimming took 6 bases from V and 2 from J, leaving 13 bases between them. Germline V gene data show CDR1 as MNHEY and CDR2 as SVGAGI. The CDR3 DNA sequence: TGTGCCAGCAGCGGCGGACAGCCACAAGAGACCCAGTACTTC. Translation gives CASSGGQPQETQYF.

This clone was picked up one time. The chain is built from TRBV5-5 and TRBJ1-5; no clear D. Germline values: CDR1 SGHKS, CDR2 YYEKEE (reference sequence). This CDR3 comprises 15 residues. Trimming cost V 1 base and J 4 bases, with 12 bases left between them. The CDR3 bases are TGTGCCAGCAGCTTGTGGGGAGGAGGGAATCAGCCCCAGCATTTT. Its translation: CASSLWGGGNQPQHF.

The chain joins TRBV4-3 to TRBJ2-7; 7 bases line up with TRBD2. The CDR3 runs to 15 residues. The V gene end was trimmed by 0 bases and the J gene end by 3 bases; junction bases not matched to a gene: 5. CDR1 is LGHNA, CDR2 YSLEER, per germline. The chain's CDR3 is CASSQDPSGVYEQYF. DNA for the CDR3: TGCGCCAGCAGCCAAGACCCCAGCGGGGTCTACGAGCAGTACTTC.

The CDR3 spells CASSSWTGVSGYTF. In nucleotides, the CDR3 is TGTGCCAGCAGCTCGTGGACAGGGGTTAGTGGCTACACCTTC. The chain is built from TRBV5-4 and TRBJ1-2, with 9 bases lining up with TRBD1. Germline V gene lookup returns CDR1 SGHNT and CDR2 YYREEE (reference sequence). The CDR3 extends over 14 amino acids. V was pared by 3 bases and J by 7 bases, with 7 bases of the junction left unmatched.

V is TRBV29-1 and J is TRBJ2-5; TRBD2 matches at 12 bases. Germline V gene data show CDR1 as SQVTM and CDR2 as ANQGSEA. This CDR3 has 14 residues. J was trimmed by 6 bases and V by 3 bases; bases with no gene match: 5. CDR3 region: CSVDPLAGGQTQYF. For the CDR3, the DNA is TGCAGCGTTGACCCACTAGCGGGGGGTCAGACCCAGTACTTC.

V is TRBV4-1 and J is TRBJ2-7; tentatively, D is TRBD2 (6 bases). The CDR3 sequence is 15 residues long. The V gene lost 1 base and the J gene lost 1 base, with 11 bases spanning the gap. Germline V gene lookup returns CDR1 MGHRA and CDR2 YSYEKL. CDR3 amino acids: CASSQGLVVSYEQYF. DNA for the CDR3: TGCGCCAGCAGCCAAGGACTAGTCGTTTCCTACGAGCAGTACTTC.

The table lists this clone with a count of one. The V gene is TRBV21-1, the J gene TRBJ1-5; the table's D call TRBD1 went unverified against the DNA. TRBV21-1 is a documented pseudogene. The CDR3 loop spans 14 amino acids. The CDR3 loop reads CASSQQGGGQPQHF. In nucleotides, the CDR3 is TGTGCCAGCAGCCAACAGGGGGGAGGTCAGCCCCAGCATTTT.

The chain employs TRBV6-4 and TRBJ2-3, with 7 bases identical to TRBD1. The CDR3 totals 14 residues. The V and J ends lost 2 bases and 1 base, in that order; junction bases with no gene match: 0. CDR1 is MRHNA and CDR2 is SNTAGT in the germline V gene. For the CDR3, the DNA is TGTGCCAGCAGTGACGGGACAGGCACAGATACGCAGTATTTT. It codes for CASSDGTGTDTQYF.

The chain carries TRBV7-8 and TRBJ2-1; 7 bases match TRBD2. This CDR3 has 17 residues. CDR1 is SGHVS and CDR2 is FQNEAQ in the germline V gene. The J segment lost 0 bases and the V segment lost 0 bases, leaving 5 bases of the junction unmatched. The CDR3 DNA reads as TGTGCCAGCAGCTTAGCTACGGGACTACGCTCCTACAATGAGCAGTTCTTC. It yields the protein CASSLATGLRSYNEQFF.

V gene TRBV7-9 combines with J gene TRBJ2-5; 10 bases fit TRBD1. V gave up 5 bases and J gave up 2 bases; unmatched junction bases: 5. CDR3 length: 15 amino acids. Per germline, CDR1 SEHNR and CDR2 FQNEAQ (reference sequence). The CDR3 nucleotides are TGTGCCAGCAGCCCCCGGGACAGGGGACAAGAGACCCAGTACTTC. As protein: CASSPRDRGQETQYF. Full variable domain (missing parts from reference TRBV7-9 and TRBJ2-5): DTGVSQNPRHKITKRGQNVTFRCDPISEHNRLYWYRQTLGQGPEFLTYFQNEAQLEKSRLLSDRFSAERPKGSFSTLEIQRTEQGDSAMYLCASSPRDRGQETQYFGPGTRLLVL.

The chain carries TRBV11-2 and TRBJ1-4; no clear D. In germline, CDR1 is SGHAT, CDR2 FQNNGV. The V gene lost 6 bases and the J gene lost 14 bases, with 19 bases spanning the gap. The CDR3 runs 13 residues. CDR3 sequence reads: CASSISDLSRLFF. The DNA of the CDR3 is TGTGCCAGCAGTATTTCCGATTTATCACGGCTGTTTTTT.

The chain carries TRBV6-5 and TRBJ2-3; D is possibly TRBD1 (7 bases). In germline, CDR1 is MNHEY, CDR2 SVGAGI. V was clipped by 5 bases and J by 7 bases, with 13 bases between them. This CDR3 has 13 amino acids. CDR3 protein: CASSLPGGNTQYF. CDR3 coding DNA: TGTGCCAGCAGTCTTCCAGGGGGGAATACGCAGTATTTT.

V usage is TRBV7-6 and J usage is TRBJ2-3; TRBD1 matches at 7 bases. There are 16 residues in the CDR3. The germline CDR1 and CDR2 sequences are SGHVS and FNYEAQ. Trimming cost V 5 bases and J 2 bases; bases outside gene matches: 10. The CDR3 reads CASSPSSGQPTDTQYF. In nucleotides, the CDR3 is TGTGCCAGCAGCCCGAGCTCGGGACAGCCCACAGATACGCAGTATTTT.

In DNA, the CDR3 is TGTGCCAGCAGTCCACCGACAGTCCAGCCCCAGCATTTT. Translated, it gives CASSPPTVQPQHF. V is TRBV28 and J is TRBJ1-5; D may be TRBD1 (5 bases). V dropped 5 bases and J dropped 7 bases, with 12 bases sitting between them. The V gene's germline CDR1 is MDHEN and CDR2 SYDVKM. The CDR3 totals 13 residues.

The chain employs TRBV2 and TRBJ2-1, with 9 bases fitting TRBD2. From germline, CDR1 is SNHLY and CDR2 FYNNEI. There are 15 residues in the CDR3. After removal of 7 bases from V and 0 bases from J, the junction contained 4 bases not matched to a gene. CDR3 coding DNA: TGTGCCAGCATAGGGCGGGGGGGCTCCTACAATGAGCAGTTCTTC. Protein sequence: CASIGRGGSYNEQFF.

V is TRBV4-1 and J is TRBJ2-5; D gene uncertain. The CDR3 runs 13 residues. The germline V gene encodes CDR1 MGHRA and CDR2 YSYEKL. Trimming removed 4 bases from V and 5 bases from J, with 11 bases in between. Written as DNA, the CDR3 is TGCGCCAGCAGCCCAGACTCCCCTGAGACCCAGTACTTC. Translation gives CASSPDSPETQYF.

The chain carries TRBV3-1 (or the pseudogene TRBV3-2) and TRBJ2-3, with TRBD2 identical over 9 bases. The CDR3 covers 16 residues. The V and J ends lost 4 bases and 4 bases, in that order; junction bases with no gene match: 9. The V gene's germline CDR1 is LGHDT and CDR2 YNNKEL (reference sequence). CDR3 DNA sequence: TGTGCCAGCAGCCGATACGCTAGCGGGGTAGCAGATACGCAGTATTTT. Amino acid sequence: CASSRYASGVADTQYF.

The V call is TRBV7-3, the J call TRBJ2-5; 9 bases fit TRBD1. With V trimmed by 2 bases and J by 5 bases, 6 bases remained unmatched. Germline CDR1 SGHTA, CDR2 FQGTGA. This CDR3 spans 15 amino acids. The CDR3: CASSLYGTGPETQYF. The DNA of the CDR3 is TGTGCCAGCAGCTTATATGGGACAGGGCCGGAGACCCAGTACTTC.